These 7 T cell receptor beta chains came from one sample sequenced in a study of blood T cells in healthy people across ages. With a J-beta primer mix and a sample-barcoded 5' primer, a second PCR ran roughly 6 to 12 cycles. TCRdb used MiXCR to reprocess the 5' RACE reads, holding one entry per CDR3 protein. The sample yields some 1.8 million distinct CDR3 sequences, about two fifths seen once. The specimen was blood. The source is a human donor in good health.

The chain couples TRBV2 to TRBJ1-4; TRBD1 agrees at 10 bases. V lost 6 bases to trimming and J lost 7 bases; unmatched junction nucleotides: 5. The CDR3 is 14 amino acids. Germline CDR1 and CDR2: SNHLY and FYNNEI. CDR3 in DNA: TGTGCCAGCAGCTTCCGGGACAGGGGTGAAAAACTGTTTTTT. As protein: CASSFRDRGEKLFF. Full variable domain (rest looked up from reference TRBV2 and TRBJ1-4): EPEVTQTPSHQVTQMGQEVILRCVPISNHLYFYWYRQILGQKVEFLVSFYNNEISEKSEIFDDQFSVERPDGSNFTLKIRSTKLEDSAMYFCASSFRDRGEKLFFGSGTQLSVL.

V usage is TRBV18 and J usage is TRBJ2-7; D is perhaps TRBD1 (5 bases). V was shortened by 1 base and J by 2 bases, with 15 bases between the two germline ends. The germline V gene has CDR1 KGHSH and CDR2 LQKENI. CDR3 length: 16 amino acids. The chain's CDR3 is CASSPRLTEITYEQYF. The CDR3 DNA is TGTGCCAGCTCACCACGCCTGACAGAAATCACCTACGAGCAGTACTTC.

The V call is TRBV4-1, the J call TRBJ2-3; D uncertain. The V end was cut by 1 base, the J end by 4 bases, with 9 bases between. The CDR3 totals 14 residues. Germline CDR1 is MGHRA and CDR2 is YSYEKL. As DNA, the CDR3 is TGCGCCAGCAGCCAAGTTGTAGGATCAGATACGCAGTATTTT. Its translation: CASSQVVGSDTQYF.

CDR3 bases: TGTGCCAGCAGCCACTTGGACAGGGTTCACGAGCAGTACTTC. It codes for CASSHLDRVHEQYF. V usage is TRBV3-1 and J usage is TRBJ2-7; TRBD1 matches at 8 bases. V shed 3 bases, J shed 5 bases, and the junction held 6 bases outside the gene matches. This CDR3 has 14 residues. Germline CDR1 reads LGHDT; CDR2 reads YNNKEL (reference sequence).

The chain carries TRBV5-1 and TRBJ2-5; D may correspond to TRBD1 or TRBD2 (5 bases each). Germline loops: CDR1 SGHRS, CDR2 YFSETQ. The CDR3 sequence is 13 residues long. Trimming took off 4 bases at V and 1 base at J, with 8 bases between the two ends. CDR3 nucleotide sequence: TGCGCCAGCAGCAAGGGACCCCAAGAGACCCAGTACTTC. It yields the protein CASSKGPQETQYF.

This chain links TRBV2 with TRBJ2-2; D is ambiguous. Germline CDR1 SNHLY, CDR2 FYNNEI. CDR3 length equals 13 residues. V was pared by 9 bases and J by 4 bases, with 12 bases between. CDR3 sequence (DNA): TGTGCCAGTGGGCGACACACCACCGGGGAGCTGTTTTTT. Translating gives CASGRHTTGELFF.

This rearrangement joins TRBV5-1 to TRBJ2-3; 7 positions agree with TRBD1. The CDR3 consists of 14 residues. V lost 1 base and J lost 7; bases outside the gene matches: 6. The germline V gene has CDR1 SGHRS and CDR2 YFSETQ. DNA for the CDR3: TGCGCCAGCAGCTTGTGGGACAGAGGAAATACGCAGTATTTT. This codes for CASSLWDRGNTQYF.